One and the same sample provided the 29 T cell receptor beta chains below, sequenced in a study of cytomegalovirus exposure and HLA in healthy donors. Some clones are missing from TCRdb's copy, which holds only in-frame ones; the method was immunoSEQ multiplex PCR. Here the sample spans 100,000 to 150,000 clones, roughly nine tenths being singletons. Input material: PBMCs. Every receptor here comes from a woman in her late teens or twenties in good health and CMV-seronegative.

The genes are TRBV7-8 and TRBJ2-1; 7 bases line up with TRBD2. V lost 5 bases, J lost 6 bases, and 7 bases stayed unmatched. Germline CDR1 and CDR2: SGHVS and FQNEAQ. CDR3 length equals 14 residues. The CDR3 DNA sequence: TGTGCCAGCAGCCTCTCACTAGCGAGCAATGAGCAGTTCTTC. It yields the protein CASSLSLASNEQFF. Full variable domain (rest looked up from reference TRBV7-8 and TRBJ2-1): GAGVSQSPRYKVAKRGQDVALRCDPISGHVSLFWYQQALGQGPEFLTYFQNEAQLDKSGLPSDRFFAERPEGSVSTLKIQRTQQEDSAVYLCASSLSLASNEQFFGPGTRLTVL.

The chain has TRBV27 and TRBJ1-1; D not resolved. The V end was cut by 5 bases, the J end by 2 bases, with 12 bases between. Germline CDR1 is MNHEY and CDR2 is SMNVEV (reference sequence). The length of the CDR3 is 14 residues. The CDR3, as DNA: TGTGCCAGCAGTGGGATAGGGAGTAACACTGAAGCTTTCTTT. Residues: CASSGIGSNTEAFF.

DNA for the CDR3: TGTGCCAGCATTGTACAGGGTCAGACAGAGACCCAGTACTTC. Translating gives CASIVQGQTETQYF. The chain recombines TRBV2 with TRBJ2-5; possibly TRBD1 for D (6 bases). CDR1 and CDR2 from the germline V gene are SNHLY and FYNNEI. This CDR3 region has 14 residues. Trimming took 7 bases from V and 4 from J, leaving 16 bases between them. The full variable domain, in which reference TRBV2 and TRBJ2-5 provide the parts outside the CDR3, is EPEVTQTPSHQVTQMGQEVILRCVPISNHLYFYWYRQILGQKVEFLVSFYNNEISEKSEIFDDQFSVERPDGSNFTLKIRSTKLEDSAMYFCASIVQGQTETQYFGPGTRLLVL.

In its sample, this clone was seen once. The chain recombines TRBV19 with TRBJ1-2, with D possibly being TRBD1 (6 bases). Germline V gene data show CDR1 as LNHDA and CDR2 as SQIVND (reference sequence). Trimming took off 5 bases at V and 1 base at J, with 8 bases between the two ends. This CDR3 has 13 amino acids. CDR3 residues: CASSWGLNYGYTF. CDR3 nucleotide sequence: TGTGCCAGTAGTTGGGGGCTTAACTATGGCTACACCTTC.

The rearrangement joins TRBV6-5 to TRBJ1-1, with TRBD1 matching 7 bases. Germline V gene sequence: CDR1 MNHEY, CDR2 SVGAGI. CDR3 length: 12 residues. Germline trimming cut 4 bases from V and 9 bases from J; bases unmatched to any gene: 5. CDR3 region: CASSSDRDQAFF. CDR3 nucleotide sequence: TGTGCCAGCAGTTCCGACAGGGACCAAGCTTTCTTT.

The rearrangement uses TRBV5-1 and TRBJ1-5; D ambiguous. CDR1 is SGHRS, CDR2 YFSETQ, per germline. The CDR3 is 13 amino acids. V dropped 0 bases and J dropped 7 bases, with 8 bases sitting between them. This CDR3 reads CASSLGGVQPQHF. The CDR3 nucleotides read TGCGCCAGCAGCTTGGGCGGGGTACAGCCCCAGCATTTT.

The chain links TRBV6-1 to TRBJ2-7; TRBD2 matches 7 bases. Germline CDR1 MNHNS, CDR2 SASEGT. Unmatched junction bases numbered 5, after V lost 6 bases and J lost 0 bases. The CDR3 has 14 residues. In DNA form, the CDR3 reads TGTGCCAGCAGGTCTACGGGGGGCTCCTACGAGCAGTACGTC. Protein sequence: CASRSTGGSYEQYV.

The chain joins TRBV6-5 to TRBJ1-2; maybe TRBD1 (5 bases). Germline V lookup: CDR1 MNHEY, CDR2 SVGAGI. CDR3 size: 12 residues. Trimming left V 2 bases short and J 13 bases short, with 14 bases between. This CDR3 is CASSYTSGTRTF. The CDR3, as DNA: TGTGCCAGCAGTTACACCTCAGGGACTCGCACCTTC.

The J gene is TRBJ2-7, the V gene TRBV6-5, with 9 bases aligning to TRBD2. The CDR3 has 15 residues. V dropped 6 bases and J dropped 0; count of bases not matched to a gene: 6. Germline V gene sequence: CDR1 MNHEY, CDR2 SVGAGI. The CDR3 sequence: CASRISSGSSYEQYF. DNA of the CDR3: TGTGCCAGCAGGATCAGTAGCGGGAGCTCCTACGAGCAGTACTTC.

The V gene is TRBV29-1, the J gene TRBJ2-7; 7 nucleotides agree with TRBD1. Germline values: CDR1 SQVTM, CDR2 ANQGSEA. V shed 5 bases, J shed 5 bases, and the junction held 9 bases outside the gene matches. This CDR3 is built from 13 residues. The CDR3 region has the DNA TGCAGCGTTCAGTCGACAGGGCTAAACGAGCAGTACTTC. Its protein is CSVQSTGLNEQYF.

V gene TRBV29-1 combines with J gene TRBJ2-5; the D gene is possibly TRBD2 (5 bases). V dropped 8 bases and J dropped 4 bases, with 11 bases sitting between them. The CDR3 is made up of 11 amino acids. The germline V gene has CDR1 SQVTM and CDR2 ANQGSEA. CDR3 sequence: CSSYEGETQYF. For the CDR3, the DNA is TGCAGCTCCTACGAGGGAGAGACCCAGTACTTC.

The chain couples TRBV18 to TRBJ1-2, with D maybe TRBD1 (6 bases). CDR1 is KGHSH, CDR2 LQKENI, per germline. The CDR3 length is 14 residues. V dropped 3 bases and J dropped 6 bases, with 14 bases sitting between them. The CDR3 spells CASSPRGGENGYTF. The CDR3 DNA sequence: TGTGCCAGCTCACCTCGAGGGGGAGAAAATGGCTACACCTTC. The full variable domain, its missing parts supplied by reference TRBV18 and TRBJ1-2, is NAGVMQNPRHLVRRRGQEARLRCSPMKGHSHVYWYRQLPEEGLKFMVYLQKENIIDESGMPKERFSAEFPKEGPSILRIQQVVRGDSAAYFCASSPRGGENGYTFGSGTRLTVV.

J is TRBJ1-6 and V is TRBV6-1, with 9 bases aligning to TRBD1. This CDR3 contains 15 residues. Germline CDR1 and CDR2: MNHNS and SASEGT. With 5 bases clipped from V and 10 bases from J, the junction kept 9 bases outside the gene matches. In nucleotides, the CDR3 is TGTGCCAGCAGTCTTCTCCGGACAGGGGTATCACCCCTCCACTTT. Its translation is CASSLLRTGVSPLHF.

V usage is TRBV28 and J usage is TRBJ2-3, with D unresolved. V shed 1 base and J shed 6 bases, with 8 bases lying between them. The germline gives CDR1 MDHEN, CDR2 SYDVKM. This CDR3 has 13 residues. The CDR3 nucleotides are TGTGCCAGCAGTTTATATGTCGGGGATACGCAGTATTTT. This sequence encodes CASSLYVGDTQYF.

The chain couples TRBV4-2 to TRBJ2-1, with a possible D match to TRBD2 (5 bases). The CDR3 spans 14 residues. Germline V gene sequence: CDR1 LGHNA, CDR2 YNFKEQ. Trimming stripped 2 bases from V and 0 bases from J, with 5 bases between. Written as DNA, the CDR3 is TGTGCCAGCAGCCAAACTAGCTCCTACAATGAGCAGTTCTTC. Protein product: CASSQTSSYNEQFF.

The V and J genes are TRBV2 and TRBJ2-5, with TRBD2 as a possible D gene (7 bases). The CDR3 totals 15 residues. Germline loops: CDR1 SNHLY, CDR2 FYNNEI. V lost 7 bases and J lost 0, with 15 bases in between. In DNA, the CDR3 is TGTGCCAGCACCTACGGGGGGCGAAACCAAGAGACCCAGTACTTC. This sequence encodes CASTYGGRNQETQYF.

This chain links TRBV27 with TRBJ2-3; TRBD2 might be the D (6 bases). Germline values: CDR1 MNHEY, CDR2 SMNVEV (reference sequence). Trimming cost V 5 bases and J 2 bases, with 20 bases left between them. The CDR3 has 17 amino acids. CDR3 region: CASSPSRDSIFTDTQYF. CDR3 DNA sequence: TGTGCCAGCAGTCCATCCCGGGACTCGATTTTCACAGATACGCAGTATTTT.

This rearrangement joins TRBV4-3 to TRBJ2-5, with D possibly being TRBD2 (5 bases). This CDR3 comprises 16 residues. CDR1 is LGHNA, CDR2 YSLEER, per germline. V lost 4 bases, J lost 1 base, and 16 bases lay in between. The CDR3 DNA follows: TGCGCCAGCAGCCGTGGCAGCGGATTAAGCCAAGAGACCCAGTACTTC. This sequence encodes CASSRGSGLSQETQYF.

This clone was counted a few times. This chain uses TRBV5-4 with TRBJ2-2, with 10 bases that match TRBD2. This CDR3 is 17 amino acids long. Germline V gene data show CDR1 as SGHNT and CDR2 as YYREEE (reference sequence). V was pared by 0 bases and J by 6 bases, with 8 bases of the junction left unmatched. The CDR3 bases are TGTGCCAGCAGCTTGGTTGTCCTAGCGGGGGTTTCCGGGGAGCTGTTTTTT. It translates to CASSLVVLAGVSGELFF. Drawing the rest from reference TRBV5-4 and TRBJ2-2, the complete variable domain is ETGVTQSPTHLIKTRGQQVTLRCSSQSGHNTVSWYQQALGQGPQFIFQYYREEENGRGNFPPRFSGLQFPNYSSELNVNALELDDSALYLCASSLVVLAGVSGELFFGEGSRLTVL.

This rearrangement joins TRBV28 to TRBJ2-7, with 13 nucleotides matching TRBD2. This CDR3 has 17 amino acids. Unmatched junction bases numbered 9, after V lost 5 bases and J lost 2 bases. Germline V CDR1 and CDR2: MDHEN, SYDVKM. Here the CDR3 reads CASSLGLAGVRAYEQYF. In DNA, the CDR3 is TGTGCCAGCAGTCTCGGACTAGCGGGAGTTCGGGCCTACGAGCAGTACTTC.

The rearrangement joins TRBV5-1 to TRBJ2-2; D is undetermined. CDR1 is SGHRS, CDR2 YFSETQ, per germline. V shed 2 bases and J shed 5 bases, with 7 bases lying between them. The CDR3 spans 13 residues. The CDR3 protein is CASSFLLTGELFF. The CDR3 bases are TGCGCCAGCAGCTTCCTCCTAACCGGGGAGCTGTTTTTT. The full variable domain, with the rest looked up from reference TRBV5-1 and TRBJ2-2, is KAGVTQTPRYLIKTRGQQVTLSCSPISGHRSVSWYQQTPGQGLQFLFEYFSETQRNKGNFPGRFSGRQFSNSRSEMNVSTLELGDSALYLCASSFLLTGELFFGEGSRLTVL.

The chain uses TRBV5-1 and TRBJ2-1; tentative D call: TRBD1 (5 bases). The ends were cut back, 1 base at V and 2 bases at J, with 13 bases in the middle. Per germline, CDR1 SGHRS and CDR2 YFSETQ. This CDR3 is 16 amino acids long. The CDR3, as DNA: TGCGCCAGCAGCTTGTATACGGTAGGGGCCTACAATGAGCAGTTCTTC. Amino acids: CASSLYTVGAYNEQFF.

This clone was detected a few times. The chain recombines TRBV9 with TRBJ1-6, with TRBD1 as a possible D gene (6 bases). This CDR3 region has 18 residues. Germline CDR1 reads SGDLS; CDR2 reads YYNGEE. Trimming left V 3 bases short and J 7 bases short, with 23 bases between. The CDR3 protein is CASSAAGRIGQKNSPLHF. DNA for the CDR3: TGTGCCAGCAGCGCAGCAGGGAGAATTGGACAGAAGAATTCACCCCTCCACTTT. The variable domain in full, with the rest retrieved from reference TRBV9 and TRBJ1-6, is DSGVTQTPKHLITATGQRVTLRCSPRSGDLSVYWYQQSLDQGLQFLIQYYNGEERAKGNILERFSAQQFPDLHSELNLSSLELGDSALYFCASSAAGRIGQKNSPLHFGNGTRLTVT.

The chain combines TRBV25-1 with TRBJ2-3, with D uncertain. Germline V gives CDR1 MGHDK, CDR2 SYGVNS. Trimming removed 5 bases at V and 6 bases at J, with 15 bases between. This CDR3 spans 14 amino acids. The CDR3 sequence: CASSPRLPSDTQYF. The CDR3, as DNA: TGTGCCAGCAGTCCTAGATTGCCAAGTGATACGCAGTATTTT.

This clone was recorded only once. The rearrangement links TRBV29-1 to TRBJ1-1; possibly TRBD1 for D (5 bases). The V and J ends lost 7 bases and 4 bases respectively, with 13 bases between them. Germline CDR1 SQVTM, CDR2 ANQGSEA. CDR3 size: 12 residues. CDR3 residues: CSGGVFRTEAFF. Written as DNA, the CDR3 is TGCAGCGGGGGGGTTTTCCGCACTGAAGCTTTCTTT.

This clone has a count of ten or more. The V and J genes are TRBV6-5 and TRBJ1-3, with D unclear. Trimming left V 6 bases short and J 0 bases short, with 12 bases between. CDR3 size: 15 residues. Germline assignment: CDR1 MNHEY and CDR2 SVGAGI. The CDR3 DNA sequence: TGTGCCAGCAGCCCATACTCTCACTCTGGAAACACCATATATTTT. Translation: CASSPYSHSGNTIYF.

The genes are TRBV2 and TRBJ2-2; D gene unclear. This CDR3 has 13 amino acids. From germline, CDR1 is SNHLY and CDR2 FYNNEI. V lost 1 base and J 4 bases, leaving 4 bases between the germline ends. DNA of the CDR3: TGTGCCAGCAGTGAAGGGGCCACCGGGGAGCTGTTTTTT. Translation: CASSEGATGELFF. The complete variable domain, with remaining parts taken from reference TRBV2 and TRBJ2-2, reads EPEVTQTPSHQVTQMGQEVILRCVPISNHLYFYWYRQILGQKVEFLVSFYNNEISEKSEIFDDQFSVERPDGSNFTLKIRSTKLEDSAMYFCASSEGATGELFFGEGSRLTVL.

This chain connects TRBV19 to TRBJ2-7; no definite D call. The germline V and J ends were trimmed by 4 bases and 7 bases, with 8 bases remaining between them. Germline CDR1 LNHDA, CDR2 SQIVND (reference sequence). CDR3 length: 11 residues. The CDR3 DNA follows: TGTGCCAGTAGTAGTTCCGTGGAGCAGTACTTC. It translates to CASSSSVEQYF.

CDR3 bases: TGTGCCAGCCGACAGGGGGTAACCGGGGAGCTGTTTTTT. It specifies CASRQGVTGELFF. This chain connects TRBV6-6 to TRBJ2-2, with 9 bases fitting TRBD1. Germline V CDR1 and CDR2: MNHNY, SVGAGI (reference sequence). V shed 8 bases, J shed 5 bases, and the junction held 3 bases outside the gene matches. This CDR3 comprises 13 residues.